This TCR beta chain was sequenced in a study of long-term antiretroviral therapy in people with HIV. The study, taken as a whole, reports: Blood obtained between about 2004 and 2017 may reflect older ART regimens. Pre-ART expanded clones dominated the repertoire at every time point. Controls had broader CDR3 length ranges than HIV repertoires did.

The CDR3 has 13 amino acids. With V trimmed by 8 bases and J by 1 base, 3 bases remained unmatched. Looked up from germline, CDR1 is SNHLY and CDR2 is FYNNEI. Comment on this clone: Its antigen is not identified.

A v3.0 immunoSEQ assay was performed at survey level. The protocol was immunoSEQ multiplex PCR, while the TCRdb copy is restricted to in-frame clones and leaves out a portion. The sample shows 20,000 to 25,000 clones, over 80% of them seen only once. The receptor was isolated from a man aged 25-45 years with HIV. The chain couples TRBV2 to TRBJ2-5; 8 bases fit TRBD1. This specimen consisted of unsorted PBMCs, obtained around 4.3 years after starting antiretroviral therapy. The CDR3 DNA reads as TGTGCCAGCGGCGGGACAGGCCAAGAGACCCAGTACTTC. As protein: CASGGTGQETQYF.